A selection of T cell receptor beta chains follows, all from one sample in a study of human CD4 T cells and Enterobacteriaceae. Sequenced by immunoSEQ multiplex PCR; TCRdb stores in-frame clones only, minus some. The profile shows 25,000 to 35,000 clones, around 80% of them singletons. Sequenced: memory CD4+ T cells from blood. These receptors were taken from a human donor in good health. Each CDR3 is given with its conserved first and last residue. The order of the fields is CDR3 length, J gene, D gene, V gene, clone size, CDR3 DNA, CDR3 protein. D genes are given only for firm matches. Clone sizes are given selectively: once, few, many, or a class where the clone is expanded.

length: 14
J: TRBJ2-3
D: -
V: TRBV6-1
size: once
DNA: TGTGCCAGCAGGGACAGATCTAGCACAGATACGCAGTATTTT
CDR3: CASRDRSSTDTQYF

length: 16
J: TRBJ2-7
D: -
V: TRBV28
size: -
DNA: TGTGCCAGCAGTTCCCCGGCGGTGAAGAGCTCCTACGAGCAGTACTTC
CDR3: CASSSPAVKSSYEQYF

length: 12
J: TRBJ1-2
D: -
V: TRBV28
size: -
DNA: TGTGCCAGCACGTCCTCTAGGGGTGGCTACACCTTC
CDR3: CASTSSRGGYTF

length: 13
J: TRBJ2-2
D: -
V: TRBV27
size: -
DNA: TGTGCCACCGCGGGACAGAACACCGGGGAGCTGTTTTTT
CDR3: CATAGQNTGELFF

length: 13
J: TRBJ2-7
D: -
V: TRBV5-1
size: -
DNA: TGCGCCAGCAGCACCTACGGGGCCTACGAGCAGTACTTC
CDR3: CASSTYGAYEQYF

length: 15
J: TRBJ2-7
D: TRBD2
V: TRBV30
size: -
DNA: TGTGCCTGGAGTGTGAGCGGGAGCGGGTCCTACGAGCAGTACTTC
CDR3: CAWSVSGSGSYEQYF

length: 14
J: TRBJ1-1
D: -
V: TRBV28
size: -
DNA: TGTGCCAGCAGTACTGGGAGCATGAACACTGAAGCTTTCTTT
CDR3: CASSTGSMNTEAFF

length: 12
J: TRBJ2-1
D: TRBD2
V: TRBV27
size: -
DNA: TGTGCCAGCAGACTCCTAGCGGGGGAGCAGTTCTTC
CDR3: CASRLLAGEQFF

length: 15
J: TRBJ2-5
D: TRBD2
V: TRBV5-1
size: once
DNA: TGCGCCAGCAGCCCCGGGACTAGCGGGAGAGAGACCCAGTACTTC
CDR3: CASSPGTSGRETQYF

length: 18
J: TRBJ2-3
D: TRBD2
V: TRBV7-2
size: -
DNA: TGTGCCAGCGGCCTCCCGGGACTAGCGGAGGGGGGGAAGATGTGGCAGTATTTT
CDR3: CASGLPGLAEGGKMWQYF

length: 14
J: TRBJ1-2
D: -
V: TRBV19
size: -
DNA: TGTGCCAGTAGTAGGCAGGGGAGACACTATGGCTACACCTTC
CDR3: CASSRQGRHYGYTF

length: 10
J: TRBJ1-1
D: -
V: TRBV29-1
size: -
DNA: TGCAGTTGTAGAGACACTGAAGCTTTCTTT
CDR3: CSCRDTEAFF

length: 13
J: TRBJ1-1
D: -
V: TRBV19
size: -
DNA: TGTGCCAGTAGGGCCCAGATGAACACTGAAGCTTTCTTT
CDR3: CASRAQMNTEAFF

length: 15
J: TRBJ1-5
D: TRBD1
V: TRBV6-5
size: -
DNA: TGTGCCAGCAGTCGGGGACAGGGTGGCAATCAGCCCCAGCATTTT
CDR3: CASSRGQGGNQPQHF

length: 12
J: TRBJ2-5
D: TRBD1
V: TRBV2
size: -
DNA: TGTGCCAGCAGGGGACAGGGGGAGACCCAGTACTTC
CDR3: CASRGQGETQYF

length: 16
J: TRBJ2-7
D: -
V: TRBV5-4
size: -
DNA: TGTGCCAGCAGCTTCATGGGGGCCCGGAGCTCCTACGAGCAGTACTTC
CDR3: CASSFMGARSSYEQYF

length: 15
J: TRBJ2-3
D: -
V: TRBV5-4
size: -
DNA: TGTGCCAGCAGCGCTCCCAAGGGGTTATCAGATACGCAGTATTTT
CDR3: CASSAPKGLSDTQYF

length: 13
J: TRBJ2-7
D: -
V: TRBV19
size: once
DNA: TGTGCCTCCGGTGGGACGGACGCCTACGAGCAGTACTTC
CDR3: CASGGTDAYEQYF

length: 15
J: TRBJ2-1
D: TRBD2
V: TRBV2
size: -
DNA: TGTGCCAGCAGGTCGCGGCTAGCGGGAGGGAATGAGCAGTTCTTC
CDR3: CASRSRLAGGNEQFF

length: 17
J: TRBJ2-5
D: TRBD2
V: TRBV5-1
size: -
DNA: TGCGCCAGCACCCTGGGACTAGCGGTTGGGTACCAAGAGACCCAGTACTTC
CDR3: CASTLGLAVGYQETQYF

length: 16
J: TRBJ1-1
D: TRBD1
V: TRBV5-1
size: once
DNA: TGCGCCAGCAGCCGAACCACAGGGGGCGGTGGGACTGAAGCTTTCTTT
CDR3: CASSRTTGGGGTEAFF

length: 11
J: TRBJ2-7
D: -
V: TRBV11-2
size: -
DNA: TGTGCCAGCAGCGTAGCATACGAGCAGTACTTC
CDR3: CASSVAYEQYF

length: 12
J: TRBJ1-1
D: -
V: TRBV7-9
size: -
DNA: TGTGCCAGCAGCCCGCTTTGGTCTGAAGCTTTCTTT
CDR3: CASSPLWSEAFF

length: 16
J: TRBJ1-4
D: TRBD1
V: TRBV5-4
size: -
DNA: TGTGCCAGCAGCCAGCGGCGGACAGGAGAGAATGAAAAACTGTTTTTT
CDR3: CASSQRRTGENEKLFF

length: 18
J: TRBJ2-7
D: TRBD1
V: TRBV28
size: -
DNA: TGTGCCAGCAGTCCCTATGCATGGGAGACAGGGGCTGGGTACGAGCAGTACTTC
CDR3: CASSPYAWETGAGYEQYF

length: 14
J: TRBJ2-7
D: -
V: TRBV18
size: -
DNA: TGTGCCAGCTCACCACCGGGAGCCGCCTACGAGCAGTACTTC
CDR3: CASSPPGAAYEQYF

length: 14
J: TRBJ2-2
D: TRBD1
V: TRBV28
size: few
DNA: TGTGCCAGCAGTCCCACAGGGGACACCGGGGAGCTGTTTTTT
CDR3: CASSPTGDTGELFF

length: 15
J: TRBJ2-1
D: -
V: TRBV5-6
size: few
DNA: TGTGCCAGCAGCTTACAGGGCCTTTACAACAATGAGCAGTTCTTC
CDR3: CASSLQGLYNNEQFF

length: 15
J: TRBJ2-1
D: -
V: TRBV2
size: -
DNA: TGTGCCAGCAGTCCTCTTGGGGGGTACTACAATGAGCAGTTCTTC
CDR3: CASSPLGGYYNEQFF

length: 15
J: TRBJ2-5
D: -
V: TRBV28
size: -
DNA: TGTGCCAGCAGTACCGAGAGGGACGCAAGGGAGACCCAGTACTTC
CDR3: CASSTERDARETQYF

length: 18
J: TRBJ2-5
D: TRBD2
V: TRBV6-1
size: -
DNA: TGTGCCAGCAGTGTCCGCGGACTAGCGGGAGCCGGGCGAGAGACCCAGTACTTC
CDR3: CASSVRGLAGAGRETQYF

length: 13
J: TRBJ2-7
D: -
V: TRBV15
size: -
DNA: TGTGCCACCAGTTTAATTACGGGGTACGAGCAGTACTTC
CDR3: CATSLITGYEQYF

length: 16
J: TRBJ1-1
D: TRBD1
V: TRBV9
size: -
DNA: TGTGCCAGCAGCGAGTTAGGACAGGGGACCAGCCCTGAAGCTTTCTTT
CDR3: CASSELGQGTSPEAFF

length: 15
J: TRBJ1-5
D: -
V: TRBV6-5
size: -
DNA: TGTGCCAGCAGTCCCCATACCGGGAATGATCAGCCCCAGCATTTT
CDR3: CASSPHTGNDQPQHF

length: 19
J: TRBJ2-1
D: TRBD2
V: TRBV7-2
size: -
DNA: TGTGCCAGCAGCTTAGAGGCCTTAGCGGGAGAAAGCTCCTACAATGAGCAGTTCTTC
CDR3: CASSLEALAGESSYNEQFF

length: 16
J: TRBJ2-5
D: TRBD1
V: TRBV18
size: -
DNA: TGTGCCAGCTCACCACCAGGGACAGGGGGCATTAAGACCCAGTACTTC
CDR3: CASSPPGTGGIKTQYF

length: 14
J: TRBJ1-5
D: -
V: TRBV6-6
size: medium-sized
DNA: TGTGCCAGCAGTTATCCGGGAGGAGATCAGCCCCAGCATTTT
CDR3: CASSYPGGDQPQHF

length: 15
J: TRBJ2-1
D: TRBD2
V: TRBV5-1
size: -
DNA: TGCGCCAGCAGCTACCTAGCGGGAGCGAGTAATGAGCAGTTCTTC
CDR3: CASSYLAGASNEQFF

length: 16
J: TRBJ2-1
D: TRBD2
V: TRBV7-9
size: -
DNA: TGTGCCGGCAGCCCACTAGCGGGCCTTTCCTACAATGAGCAGTTCTTC
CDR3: CAGSPLAGLSYNEQFF

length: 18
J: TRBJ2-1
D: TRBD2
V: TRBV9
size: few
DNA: TGTGCCAGCAGCGTAGGACTAGCGGGCCCTACCAACCTTTATGAGCAGTTCTTC
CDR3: CASSVGLAGPTNLYEQFF

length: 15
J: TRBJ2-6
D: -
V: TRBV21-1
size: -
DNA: TGTGCCAGCATCCCTGGGAGTCTCGGGGCCAACGTCCTGACTTTC
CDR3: CASIPGSLGANVLTF

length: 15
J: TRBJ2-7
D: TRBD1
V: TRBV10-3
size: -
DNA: TGTGCCATCAGTGAGTCGACAGGGGCCTCCTACGAGCAGTACTTC
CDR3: CAISESTGASYEQYF

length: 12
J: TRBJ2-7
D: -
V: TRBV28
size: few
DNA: TGTGCCAGCGTTAACTACGCCTACGAGCAGTACTTC
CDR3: CASVNYAYEQYF

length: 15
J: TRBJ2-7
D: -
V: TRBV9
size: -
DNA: TGTGCCAGCAGCGTAAACAGCGACGCTACCTACGAGCAGTACTTC
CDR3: CASSVNSDATYEQYF

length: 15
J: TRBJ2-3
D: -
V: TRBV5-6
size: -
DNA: TGTGCCAGCAGCCCCCGGGACCAGCACGCAGATACGCAGTATTTT
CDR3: CASSPRDQHADTQYF

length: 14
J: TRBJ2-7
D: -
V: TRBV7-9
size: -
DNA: TGTGCCAGCAGCTCGAAGGGGGACTTTACCCAGCAGTACTTC
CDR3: CASSSKGDFTQQYF

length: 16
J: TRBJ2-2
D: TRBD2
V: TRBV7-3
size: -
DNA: TGTGCCAGCAGCTTAGGTCTAGCGGGAGGAGTCGGGGAGCTGTTTTTT
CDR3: CASSLGLAGGVGELFF

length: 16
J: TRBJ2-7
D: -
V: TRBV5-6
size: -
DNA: TGTGCCAGCAGCTCCGAATCCGGGACTTACTCCTACGAGCAGTACTTC
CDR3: CASSSESGTYSYEQYF

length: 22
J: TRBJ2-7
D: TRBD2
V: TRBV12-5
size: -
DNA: TGTGCTAGTGGTTTGCTGCTTATAGGGGGACTAGCGGGAGAAAATGTCGGCTACGAGCAGTACTTC
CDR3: CASGLLLIGGLAGENVGYEQYF

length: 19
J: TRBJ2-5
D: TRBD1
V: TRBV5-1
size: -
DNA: TGCGCCAGCAGCTTGGATAGGGACAGGGGGCGCCCGGCCTTGAAGACCCAGTACTTC
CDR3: CASSLDRDRGRPALKTQYF

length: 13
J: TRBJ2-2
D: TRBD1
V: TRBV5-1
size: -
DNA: TGCGCCAGCGGACAGGGATTTGACGGGGAGCTGTTTTTT
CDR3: CASGQGFDGELFF

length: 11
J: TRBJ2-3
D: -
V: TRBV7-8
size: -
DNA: TGTGCCAGCAGCTTACAAGATACGCAGTATTTT
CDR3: CASSLQDTQYF

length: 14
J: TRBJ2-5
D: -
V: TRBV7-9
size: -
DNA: TGTGCCAGCAGCCCCCTCGACCAGCAAGAGACCCAGTACTTC
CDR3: CASSPLDQQETQYF

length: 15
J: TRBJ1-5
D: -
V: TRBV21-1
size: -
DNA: TGTGCCAGCAGCAAACCCCGACAGGGGGATCAGCCCCAGCATTTT
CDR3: CASSKPRQGDQPQHF

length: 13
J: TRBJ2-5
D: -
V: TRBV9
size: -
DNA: TGTGCCAGCAGCTCGGGACCCCAAGAGACCCAGTACTTC
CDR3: CASSSGPQETQYF

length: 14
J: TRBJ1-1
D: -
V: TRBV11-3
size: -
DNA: TGTGCCAGCAGCTTAGATTCGGGTAACACTGAAGCTTTCTTT
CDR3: CASSLDSGNTEAFF

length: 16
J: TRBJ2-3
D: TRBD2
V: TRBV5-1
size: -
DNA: TGCGCCAGCAGCTCCCGGACTAGCGGGAGCCCAGATACGCAGTATTTT
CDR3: CASSSRTSGSPDTQYF